This TCR beta chain was captured by sequencing in a study of T cell responses to AZD1222 COVID-19 vaccine. TCRdb keeps only in-frame clones here, not all; method: immunoSEQ multiplex PCR. The sample shows about 130,000 clones, 92% of them seen only once. Germline V gene data show CDR1 as MNHNS and CDR2 as SASEGT. V was cut by 1 base and J by 4 bases, with 7 bases left in between. This CDR3 has 13 amino acids. On this clone: The antigen is unknown.

The study, taken as a whole, reports: Targeting of unmutated variant regions was reportedly seen in nearly half of spike-specific TCRs.

This receptor was taken from an adult in good health. The V call is TRBV6-1, the J call TRBJ1-2; D unresolved. Material: peripheral blood, obtained on day 0 of AZD1222 vaccination. CDR3 nucleotides: TGTGCCAGCAGTGAAGAAGTCTCCTATGGCTACACCTTC. The encoded protein is CASSEEVSYGYTF.